These 2 T cell receptor beta chains came from one sample sequenced in a study of post-analysis software for immune sequencing data. Whole-study findings and limits: Among 5 or 6 TRBV segments more frequent in patients than controls were TRBV5-6, TRBV5-1 and TRBV20-1.

Unique molecular identifiers tagged the TCR beta cDNA libraries. TCRdb re-called the PCR reads through MiXCR, storing one row per CDR3 protein. The repertoire holds roughly 580,000 distinct CDR3 sequences, about 44% seen once, with more than 1.5% in the top ten. The antigens for these receptors are not known. Input material: blood. The receptors derive from a girl between 5 and 17 years old with multiple sclerosis.

This chain links TRBV12-3 or TRBV12-4 with TRBJ2-1; a possible D gene is TRBD1 (6 bases). Trimming left V 5 bases short and J 8 bases short, with 19 bases between. The length of the CDR3 is 15 residues. CDR3: CASSVQGPVGDEQFF. DNA of the CDR3: TGTGCCAGCAGTGTACAGGGCCCTGTCGGGGATGAGCAGTTCTTC.

The rearrangement links TRBV12-3 or TRBV12-4 to TRBJ2-1; 13 bases align to TRBD2. Trimming took 3 bases from V and 6 from J; bases not matched to a gene: 2. The CDR3 is 15 amino acids. CDR3: CASSFRLAGGNEQFF. Here the CDR3 DNA reads TGTGCCAGCAGTTTTCGACTAGCGGGAGGCAATGAGCAGTTCTTC.